This T cell receptor beta chain was sequenced during a study of cytomegalovirus exposure and HLA in healthy donors. In the PCR, 60 Vbeta and 13 Jbeta primers were used. Profiling relied on immunoSEQ multiplex PCR, and the TCRdb table lists in-frame clones only, not all of them. Counted here are tens of thousands of clones, around 84% occurring once; the ten biggest clones make up under 4%. The CDR3 extends over 14 amino acids. Germline CDR1 reads MDHEN; CDR2 reads SYDVKM. Trimming shortened V by 10 bases and J by 3 bases, and 16 bases separated the two germline ends. The chain uses TRBV28 and TRBJ2-1, with a tentative D call TRBD2 (6 bases). The specimen was PBMCs. The sequence derives from a woman in her thirties or forties in good health and CMV-seronegative. The CDR3 spells CATGGDAGYNEQFF. CDR3 sequence (DNA): TGTGCCACCGGGGGAGACGCCGGCTACAATGAGCAGTTCTTC.